A single sample is the source of the 21 T cell receptor beta chains below, sequenced in a study of T cells expressing NK-cell markers. Reprocessing the 5' RACE reads, TCRdb reports a single entry for every CDR3 protein and omits DNA. Recorded here are hundreds of thousands of distinct CDR3 sequences; the top ten clones represent roughly 3.6%. The sequenced sample was blood T cells: a sorted CD56 or NKG2C T cell subset, CD4+ or CD8+ T cells, or bulk PBMC T cells (not recorded which). All receptors derive from a man between 18 and 35 years old in good health.

V gene TRBV12-3 or TRBV12-4 combines with J gene TRBJ2-1; the TRBD2 assignment by TCRdb is unverifiable without DNA. The CDR3 runs to 17 residues. CDR3 region: CASSSENVAGGGNEQFF.

The chain's CDR3 is CASSKYGGIYTGELFF. V gene TRBV21-1 combines with J gene TRBJ2-2; TCRdb indicates TRBD1, and absent DNA this call remains unverified. TRBV21-1 is classified as a pseudogene. The length of the CDR3 is 16 residues.

This chain joins TRBV12-3 or TRBV12-4 and TRBJ2-1; TCRdb names TRBD1, which stays unverified in the absence of DNA. This CDR3 region has 15 residues. The CDR3 here is CASRVGVTPYNEQFF.

The chain uses TRBV12-3 or TRBV12-4 and TRBJ2-1; no DNA is available, so the TRBD2 call from TCRdb remains unchecked. This CDR3 has 13 amino acids. CDR3 sequence reads: CASFGPEGDEQFF.

The CDR3 here is CASSTGGRRNQPQHF. The chain carries TRBV11-2 and TRBJ1-5; TCRdb's D call of TRBD1 is untestable without DNA. The CDR3 has 15 amino acids. The germline CDR1 and CDR2 sequences are SGHAT and FQNNGV. Variable domain in full (rest from reference TRBV11-2 and TRBJ1-5): EAGVAQSPRYKIIEKRQSVAFWCNPISGHATLYWYQQILGQGPKLLIQFQNNGVVDDSQLPKDRFSAERLKGVDSTLKIQPAKLEDSAVYLCASSTGGRRNQPQHFGDGTRLSIL.

The V call is TRBV20-1, the J call TRBJ1-6; the TCRdb D gene call, TRBD1, has no DNA to confirm it. CDR1 DFQATT and CDR2 SNEGSKA come from the germline V gene (reference sequence). The length of the CDR3 is 13 residues. The CDR3 here is CSARPGADSPLHF.

The chain has TRBV11-3 and TRBJ1-1. Germline loops: CDR1 SGHNT, CDR2 YENEEA. This CDR3 spans 14 amino acids. CDR3 region: CASSLPARAFEAFF.

The CDR3 spells CASSQRDSRFTDTQYF. V is TRBV7-9 and J is TRBJ2-3; TCRdb's D gene call, TRBD1, goes unchecked for lack of DNA. Germline V lookup: CDR1 SEHNR, CDR2 FQNEAQ (reference sequence). The CDR3 runs 16 residues.

V is TRBV29-1 and J is TRBJ2-1; TCRdb proposes TRBD1, but this gene call is untestable without DNA. The CDR3 totals 13 residues. Germline CDR1 SQVTM, CDR2 ANQGSEA. CDR3 sequence: CSVEGFQQPPQFF.

This rearrangement joins TRBV12-3 or TRBV12-4 to TRBJ1-2; the D call of TRBD1 rests on TCRdb alone, since no DNA is present to check it. The CDR3 has 17 amino acids. This CDR3 reads CASSDRGLGPPTYGYTF.

The chain joins TRBV28 to TRBJ2-1. This CDR3 has 14 residues. CDR1 MDHEN and CDR2 SYDVKM come from the germline V gene. The chain's CDR3 is CASSLWGVYNEQFF.

The J gene is TRBJ2-3, the V gene TRBV29-1; TCRdb's D call of TRBD2 is untestable without DNA. Germline V gene data show CDR1 as SQVTM and CDR2 as ANQGSEA. The CDR3 is 14 residues long. This chain's CDR3 is CSVGFSGATGTQYF.

The chain combines TRBV6-1 with TRBJ1-3; TCRdb proposes TRBD1, but this gene call is untestable without DNA. The CDR3 has 13 amino acids. Germline V gives CDR1 MNHNS, CDR2 SASEGT. The CDR3 loop reads CASMKAGGNTIYF.

The gene calls are TRBV7-2 and TRBJ2-3; the D call of TRBD1 rests on TCRdb alone, since no DNA is present to check it. CDR3 length equals 15 residues. CDR1 is SGHTA and CDR2 is FQGNSA in the germline V gene. CDR3 protein: CASRQDGLQMDTQYF.

V is TRBV5-1 and J is TRBJ1-2; the TCRdb D gene call, TRBD1, has no DNA to confirm it. CDR1 is SGHRS, CDR2 YFSETQ, per germline. The length of the CDR3 is 14 residues. CDR3 loop: CASSETGTGYGYTF.

The chain uses TRBV20-1 and TRBJ2-7; the TRBD2 assignment by TCRdb is unverifiable without DNA. CDR1 DFQATT and CDR2 SNEGSKA come from the germline V gene (reference sequence). CDR3 length: 20 residues. The CDR3 here is CSARDGGLRELAGGSYEQYF.

V gene TRBV20-1 combines with J gene TRBJ2-1; TCRdb names TRBD2, which stays unverified in the absence of DNA. CDR1 is DFQATT and CDR2 is SNEGSKA in the germline V gene (reference sequence). The CDR3 length is 15 residues. The CDR3 region is CSARELAGGKNEQFF.

The CDR3: CASSYLPGLATGEQFF. This chain connects TRBV7-9 to TRBJ2-1; TCRdb indicates TRBD2, and absent DNA this call remains unverified. CDR1 is SEHNR, CDR2 FQNEAQ, per germline (reference sequence). The CDR3 loop spans 16 amino acids.

The genes are TRBV11-2 and TRBJ2-1; TCRdb designates TRBD2, a call that cannot be tested without DNA. Germline-derived CDR1 and CDR2 are SGHAT and FQNNGV. CDR3 length: 18 amino acids. Here the CDR3 reads CASSYMSSGRMGYNEQFF.

This chain links TRBV21-1 with TRBJ2-5; no DNA is available, so the TRBD2 call from TCRdb remains unchecked. TRBV21-1 is a pseudogene locus. The CDR3 runs to 16 residues. The chain's CDR3 is CASSASGRGVQETQYF.

J is TRBJ2-1 and V is TRBV10-1; TCRdb gives TRBD2 as the D gene, but with no DNA this cannot be confirmed. The CDR3 has 14 amino acids. CDR1 is WNHNN and CDR2 is SYGVQD in the germline V gene (reference sequence). The chain's CDR3 is CASSEPGGYNEQFF.